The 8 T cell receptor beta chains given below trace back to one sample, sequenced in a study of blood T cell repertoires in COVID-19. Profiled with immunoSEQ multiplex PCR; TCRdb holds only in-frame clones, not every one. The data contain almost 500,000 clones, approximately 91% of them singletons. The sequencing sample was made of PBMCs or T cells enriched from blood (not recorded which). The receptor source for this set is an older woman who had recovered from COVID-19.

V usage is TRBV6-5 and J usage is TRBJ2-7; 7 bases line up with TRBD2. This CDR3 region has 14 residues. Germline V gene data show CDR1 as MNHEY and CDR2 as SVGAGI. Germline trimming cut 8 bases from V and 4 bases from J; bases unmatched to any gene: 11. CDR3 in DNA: TGTGCCAGCTGGGAGGGCCGTCTCTTTTACGAGCAGTACGTC. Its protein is CASWEGRLFYEQYV.

This CDR3 reads CAISDYRGTDTQYF. CDR3 nucleotide sequence: TGTGCCATCAGTGACTACAGGGGCACAGATACGCAGTATTTT. This chain connects TRBV10-3 to TRBJ2-3; D perhaps matches TRBD1 (6 bases). The V gene's germline CDR1 is ENHRY and CDR2 SYGVKD. The CDR3 has 14 residues. Trimming shortened V by 3 bases and J by 1 base, and 8 bases separated the two germline ends.

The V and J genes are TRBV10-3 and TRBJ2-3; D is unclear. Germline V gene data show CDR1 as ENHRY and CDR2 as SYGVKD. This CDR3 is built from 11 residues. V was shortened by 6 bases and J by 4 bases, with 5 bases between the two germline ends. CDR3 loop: CAIRRSDTQYF. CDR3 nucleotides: TGTGCCATCAGGCGGTCAGATACGCAGTATTTT.

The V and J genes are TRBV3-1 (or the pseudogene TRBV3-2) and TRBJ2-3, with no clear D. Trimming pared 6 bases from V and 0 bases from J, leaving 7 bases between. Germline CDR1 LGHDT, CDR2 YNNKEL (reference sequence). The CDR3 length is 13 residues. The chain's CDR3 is CASSLYSTDTQYF. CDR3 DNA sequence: TGTGCCAGCAGTTTATATAGCACAGATACGCAGTATTTT.

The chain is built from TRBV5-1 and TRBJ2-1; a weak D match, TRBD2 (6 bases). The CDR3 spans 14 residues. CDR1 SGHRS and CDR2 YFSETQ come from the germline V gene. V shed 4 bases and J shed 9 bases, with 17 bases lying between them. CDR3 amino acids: CASSLASVGSEQFF. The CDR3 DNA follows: TGCGCCAGCAGCCTGGCTAGCGTGGGGAGTGAGCAGTTCTTC. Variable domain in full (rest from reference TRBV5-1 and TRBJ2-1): KAGVTQTPRYLIKTRGQQVTLSCSPISGHRSVSWYQQTPGQGLQFLFEYFSETQRNKGNFPGRFSGRQFSNSRSEMNVSTLELGDSALYLCASSLASVGSEQFFGPGTRLTVL.

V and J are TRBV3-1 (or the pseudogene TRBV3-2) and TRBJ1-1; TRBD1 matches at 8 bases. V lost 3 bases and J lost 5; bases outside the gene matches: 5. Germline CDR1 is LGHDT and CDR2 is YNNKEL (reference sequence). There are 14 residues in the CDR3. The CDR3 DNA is TGTGCCAGCAGCCAGACAGGGGTTGGGACTGAAGCTTTCTTT. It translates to CASSQTGVGTEAFF.

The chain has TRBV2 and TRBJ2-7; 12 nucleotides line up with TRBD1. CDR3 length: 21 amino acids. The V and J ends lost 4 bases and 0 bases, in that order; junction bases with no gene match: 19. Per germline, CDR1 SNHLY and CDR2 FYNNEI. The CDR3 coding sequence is TGTGCCAGCAGTGCGGGTTACCCGGGACAGGGGGCTGGTAAGGGCTCCTACGAGCAGTACGTC. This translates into CASSAGYPGQGAGKGSYEQYV.

CDR3 DNA sequence: TGCGCCAGCAGCCCCTTGGAGCGGGTCACAGATACGCAGTATTTT. Its protein is CASSPLERVTDTQYF. The chain combines TRBV5-1 with TRBJ2-3, with a weak D call TRBD2 (6 bases). The CDR3 covers 15 residues. Germline CDR1 and CDR2: SGHRS and YFSETQ. V lost 4 bases to trimming and J lost 2 bases, with 14 bases between them.